These T cell receptor beta chains were read from a single sample in a study of T cell repertoires in cytomegalovirus infection. Via MiXCR, TCRdb re-called the reads, giving one row per CDR3 protein. The data contain around 530,000 distinct CDR3 sequences, more than 20% of them singletons. Sequences were obtained from PBMCs. The source of these receptors is a human donor in good health (CMV status not recorded). Some clones in this sample may be carry-over from other donors' samples. Both conserved end residues are part of each CDR3. D genes are given only for firm matches. A clone size is listed for some rows: how often the clone was seen (once, few, many), or a class if it is expanded.

V: TRBV7-2; size: few; J: TRBJ2-1; D: TRBD2; CDR3: CATAIQREFEQFF; DNA: TGTGCCACCGCCATCCAGCGGGAGTTTGAGCAGTTCTTC
V: TRBV7-3; size: few; J: TRBJ2-3; D: -; CDR3: CASSTLDFPDTQYF; DNA: TGTGCCAGCAGCACCCTGGACTTCCCTGATACGCAGTATTTT
V: TRBV19; size: few; J: TRBJ2-7; D: TRBD2; CDR3: CASSILPGGTEEQYF; DNA: TGTGCCAGTAGTATTCTTCCGGGAGGAACGGAAGAGCAGTACTTC
V: TRBV7-6; size: -; J: TRBJ1-1; D: -; CDR3: CASSSQQSSFEAFF; DNA: TGTGCCAGCAGCAGCCAACAGAGCAGTTTTGAAGCTTTCTTT
V: TRBV24-1; size: -; J: TRBJ2-2; D: -; CDR3: CATSDAWTRARNTGELFF; DNA: TGTGCCACCAGTGATGCCTGGACCCGAGCCAGGAACACCGGGGAGCTGTTTTTT
V: TRBV7-2; size: many; J: TRBJ1-4; D: -; CDR3: CASSRGANEKLFF; DNA: TGTGCCAGCAGCCGCGGCGCCAATGAAAAACTGTTTTTT
V: TRBV20-1; size: -; J: TRBJ2-3; D: TRBD2; CDR3: CSARGASGRVDTQYF; DNA: TGCAGTGCTAGAGGGGCTAGCGGGAGGGTAGATACGCAGTATTTT
V: TRBV6-6; size: -; J: TRBJ2-1; D: -; CDR3: CASSYSDNEQFF; DNA: TGTGCCAGCAGTTACTCAGACAATGAGCAGTTCTTC
V: TRBV7-9; size: many; J: TRBJ2-7; D: -; CDR3: CAIASTAANSYEQYF; DNA: TGTGCCATAGCCTCCACAGCCGCCAACTCCTACGAGCAGTACTTC
V: TRBV19; size: once; J: TRBJ2-7; D: TRBD2; CDR3: CASSRTSGSLEQYF; DNA: TGTGCCAGTAGTAGGACTAGCGGGAGCCTCGAGCAGTACTTC
V: TRBV11-2; size: -; J: TRBJ2-2; D: -; CDR3: CASSLTETNTGELFF; DNA: TGTGCCAGCAGCTTGACGGAGACGAACACCGGGGAGCTGTTTTTT
V: TRBV6-6; size: -; J: TRBJ2-3; D: -; CDR3: CASINREQDTQYF; DNA: TGTGCCAGCATCAACAGGGAACAAGATACGCAGTATTTT
V: TRBV7-2; size: few; J: TRBJ2-6; D: -; CDR3: CASSLIAGANVLTF; DNA: TGTGCCAGCAGCTTAATCGCTGGGGCCAACGTCCTGACTTTC
V: TRBV18; size: -; J: TRBJ1-2; D: -; CDR3: CASSPPSGRLSHGYTF; DNA: TGTGCCAGCTCACCACCGTCGGGGCGCTTGTCCCATGGCTACACCTTC
V: TRBV7-9; size: -; J: TRBJ1-4; D: -; CDR3: CASSLSARVREKLFF; DNA: TGTGCCAGCAGCTTATCGGCCCGTGTAAGGGAAAAACTGTTTTTT
V: TRBV7-9; size: -; J: TRBJ2-2; D: TRBD2; CDR3: CASSTTSGANTGELFF; DNA: TGTGCCAGCAGCACCACTAGCGGAGCCAACACCGGGGAGCTGTTTTTT
V: TRBV7-6; size: -; J: TRBJ2-2; D: -; CDR3: CASSPEGGRNRGELFF; DNA: TGTGCCAGCAGCCCCGAAGGGGGAAGGAACAGGGGGGAGCTGTTTTTT
V: TRBV29-1; size: -; J: TRBJ1-2; D: -; CDR3: CSAMDVRFSNYGYTF; DNA: TGCAGCGCCATGGACGTCCGGTTTTCTAACTATGGCTACACCTTC
V: TRBV7-9; size: few; J: TRBJ1-2; D: -; CDR3: CASSLQGPGRYTF; DNA: TGTGCCAGCAGCTTACAAGGGCCAGGCCGCTACACCTTC
V: TRBV6-5; size: few; J: TRBJ2-5; D: -; CDR3: CASRDGPNFGRETQYF; DNA: TGTGCCAGCAGGGACGGGCCCAACTTCGGGAGAGAGACCCAGTACTTC
V: TRBV7-9; size: -; J: TRBJ2-7; D: TRBD2; CDR3: CASSLIGTSGVSYEQYF; DNA: TGTGCCAGCAGCTTAATAGGGACTAGCGGGGTCTCCTACGAGCAGTACTTC
V: TRBV28; size: few; J: TRBJ1-2; D: -; CDR3: CASSFGLQGGYGYTF; DNA: TGTGCCAGCAGTTTCGGGCTGCAGGGCGGCTATGGCTACACCTTC
V: TRBV24-1; size: few; J: TRBJ2-5; D: -; CDR3: CATAAAGVETQYF; DNA: TGTGCCACCGCAGCCGCAGGGGTAGAGACCCAGTACTTC
V: TRBV7-2; size: many; J: TRBJ1-5; D: TRBD1; CDR3: CASSLGDRGNQPQHF; DNA: TGTGCCAGCAGCTTGGGTGACAGGGGAAATCAGCCCCAGCATTTT